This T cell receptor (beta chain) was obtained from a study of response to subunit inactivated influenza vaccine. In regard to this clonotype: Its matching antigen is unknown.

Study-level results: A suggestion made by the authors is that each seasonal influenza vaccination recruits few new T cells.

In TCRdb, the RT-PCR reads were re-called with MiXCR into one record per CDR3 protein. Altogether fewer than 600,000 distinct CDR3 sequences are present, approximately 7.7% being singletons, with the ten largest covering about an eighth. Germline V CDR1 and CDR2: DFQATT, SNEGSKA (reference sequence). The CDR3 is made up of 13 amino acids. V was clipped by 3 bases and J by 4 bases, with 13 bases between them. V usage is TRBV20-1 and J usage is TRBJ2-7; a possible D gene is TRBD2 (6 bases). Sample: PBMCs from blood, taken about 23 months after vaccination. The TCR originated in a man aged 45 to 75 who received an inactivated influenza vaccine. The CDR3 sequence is CSASSRGGYEQYF. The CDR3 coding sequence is TGCAGTGCTAGTTCGCGGGGAGGTTACGAGCAGTACTTC.